One and the same sample provided the 27 T cell receptor beta chains below, sequenced in a study of T cells in Graves' hyperthyroidism and ophthalmopathy. Researchers amplified the TCR beta CDR3 regions from RNA transcripts. First-round RT-PCR with HTBI primers amplified the TCR CDR3 region. TCRdb reprocessed the multiplex PCR reads via MiXCR and lists one record per CDR3 protein. This repertoire shows fewer than 450,000 distinct CDR3 sequences, over 12% found once; its top ten account for around 27%. Sequenced: blood. Every receptor here comes from a man aged 50 to 59 with Graves' ophthalmopathy.

The rearrangement uses TRBV12-5 and TRBJ2-2; TRBD1 matches at 7 bases. V was pared by 3 bases and J by 4 bases, with 8 bases of the junction left unmatched. The CDR3 sequence is 16 residues long. Germline-derived CDR1 and CDR2 are LGHNT and FRNRAP. The CDR3 region is CASGLILQGSTGELFF. The CDR3 DNA is TGTGCTAGTGGTTTAATATTACAGGGGTCCACCGGGGAGCTGTTTTTT.

This clonotype was seen at least ten times. The chain has TRBV2 and TRBJ1-2, with a tentative D call TRBD1 (6 bases). Germline loops: CDR1 SNHLY, CDR2 FYNNEI. The CDR3 sequence is 13 residues long. V lost 8 bases to trimming and J lost 0 bases, with 10 bases between them. CDR3 DNA sequence: TGTGCCAGCGGGGGCGTTGCTAACTATGGCTACACCTTC. The encoded protein is CASGGVANYGYTF.

The rearrangement joins TRBV29-1 to TRBJ1-2, with D perhaps TRBD1 (5 bases). V was clipped by 6 bases and J by 4 bases, with 12 bases between them. The germline CDR1 and CDR2 sequences are SQVTM and ANQGSEA. The CDR3 consists of 12 residues. The CDR3, as DNA: TGCAGCGTATCAGGGATTGGCTATGGCTACACCTTC. It is translated as CSVSGIGYGYTF.

This clonotype was detected many times. This chain connects TRBV9 to TRBJ2-1; a weak D match, TRBD2 (5 bases). Per germline, CDR1 SGDLS and CDR2 YYNGEE. The V and J ends lost 0 bases and 8 bases respectively, with 12 bases between them. The CDR3 spans 14 residues. The CDR3 region has the DNA TGTGCCAGCAGCGTAGCCGGTGGAGGCGATGAGCAGTTCTTC. This translates into CASSVAGGGDEQFF.

This clonotype has more than one count but fewer than ten. The rearrangement uses TRBV15 and TRBJ2-1; 7 bases align to TRBD1. V gave up 1 base and J gave up 4 bases; unmatched junction bases: 10. CDR3 length: 17 amino acids. Germline assignment: CDR1 LNHNV and CDR2 YYDKDF (reference sequence). In nucleotides, the CDR3 is TGTGCCACCAGCAGAGTGGGGAACAACAGGGGTTACAATGAGCAGTTCTTC. Its protein is CATSRVGNNRGYNEQFF.

The sample holds many counts of this clonotype. The J gene is TRBJ2-7, the V gene TRBV28; D is unclear. CDR3 length: 15 amino acids. Germline V lookup: CDR1 MDHEN, CDR2 SYDVKM. V lost 3 bases to trimming and J lost 4 bases, with 16 bases between them. CDR3 protein: CASSFQKPVGYEQYF. The CDR3 nucleotides read TGTGCCAGCAGTTTTCAGAAACCAGTTGGGTACGAGCAGTACTTC.

This clonotype was detected a few times. The chain carries TRBV20-1 and TRBJ1-1; D is unresolved. Germline assignment: CDR1 DFQATT and CDR2 SNEGSKA (reference sequence). The CDR3 totals 14 residues. V was pared by 3 bases and J by 4 bases, with 15 bases between. The CDR3 reads CSASSPLGSTEAFF. The CDR3 DNA follows: TGCAGTGCTAGTTCCCCTCTCGGGTCCACTGAAGCTTTCTTT.

This clonotype came up many times. The V call is TRBV30, the J call TRBJ1-1, with 9 positions matching TRBD1. The CDR3 consists of 13 residues. The germline V gene encodes CDR1 GTSNPN and CDR2 SVGIG (reference sequence). The J segment lost 10 bases and the V segment lost 3 bases, leaving 9 bases of the junction unmatched. CDR3 residues: CAWSGTGSEVAFF. The CDR3 nucleotides read TGTGCCTGGAGCGGGACAGGGTCGGAGGTAGCTTTCTTT.

This clonotype was observed at least ten times. The CDR3 protein is CASNSGGATYEQYF. The CDR3 DNA reads as TGCGCCAGCAACTCAGGGGGCGCCACCTACGAGCAGTACTTC. The chain has TRBV5-1 and TRBJ2-7, with 8 bases identical to TRBD1. With 6 bases clipped from V and 2 bases from J, the junction kept 7 bases outside the gene matches. This CDR3 is 14 amino acids long. Germline V gene sequence: CDR1 SGHRS, CDR2 YFSETQ.

V is TRBV19 and J is TRBJ1-4; 7 bases are shared with TRBD1. Looked up from germline, CDR1 is LNHDA and CDR2 is SQIVND (reference sequence). The length of the CDR3 is 15 residues. Trimming removed 5 bases from V and 8 bases from J; junction bases left unmatched: 11. The CDR3 DNA sequence: TGTGCCAGTAGTTTTTCGACAGGGACCTCGGAAAAACTGTTTTTT. This gives the protein CASSFSTGTSEKLFF.

This clonotype has a handful of counts. V and J are TRBV6-6 and TRBJ2-7; D uncertain. Per the germline V gene, CDR1 is MNHNY and CDR2 is SVGAGI (reference sequence). Deletions cut 0 bases from V and 6 bases from J, with 9 bases between. The CDR3 totals 13 residues. DNA of the CDR3: TGTGCCAGCAGTTACTCTTCCGCATTCGAGCAGTACTTC. It is translated as CASSYSSAFEQYF.

This clonotype was detected a few times. This chain's CDR3 is CASSERLSGRAPDTQYF. The CDR3, as DNA: TGTGCCAGCAGTGAACGACTTAGCGGGAGGGCCCCAGATACGCAGTATTTT. This chain connects TRBV25-1 to TRBJ2-3; 11 positions agree with TRBD2. Germline values: CDR1 MGHDK, CDR2 SYGVNS. This CDR3 has 17 residues. The V and J ends lost 2 bases and 4 bases, in that order; junction bases with no gene match: 8.

This clonotype occurred many times. This chain connects TRBV5-4 to TRBJ2-1; the match to TRBD2 covers 12 bases. This CDR3 is built from 16 residues. Germline V gene data show CDR1 as SGHNT and CDR2 as YYREEE (reference sequence). With 3 bases clipped from V and 2 bases from J, the junction kept 3 bases outside the gene matches. CDR3 region: CASSYLAGGPYNEQFF. In DNA form, the CDR3 reads TGTGCCAGCAGCTACCTAGCGGGAGGGCCCTACAATGAGCAGTTCTTC.

This chain links TRBV6-2 or TRBV6-3 with TRBJ1-2; TRBD1 might be the D (6 bases). Germline V gene sequence: CDR1 MNHEY, CDR2 SVGEGT. This CDR3 region has 12 residues. V lost 6 bases, J lost 8 bases, and 13 bases lay in between. CDR3 region: CASRTGLRGYTF. The CDR3, as DNA: TGTGCCAGCAGGACAGGTTTACGCGGCTACACCTTC.

This clonotype was counted many times. The chain has TRBV6-1 and TRBJ2-4; 8 bases match TRBD2. The CDR3 is 18 residues long. From germline, CDR1 is MNHNS and CDR2 SASEGT. The junction had 9 bases not matched to a gene; V was cut back by 2 bases and J by 0 bases. The CDR3 DNA is TGTGCCAGCAGTGAACTCGCGGGAGGCCTCCGAGCCAAAAACATTCAGTACTTC. It is translated as CASSELAGGLRAKNIQYF.

This clonotype was counted ten times or more. The chain is built from TRBV20-1 and TRBJ2-1; the D gene is possibly TRBD1 (6 bases). Looked up from germline, CDR1 is DFQATT and CDR2 is SNEGSKA (reference sequence). The CDR3 totals 13 residues. The germline V and J ends were trimmed by 3 bases and 9 bases, with 15 bases remaining between them. The CDR3 reads CSASLAGEGEQFF. Written as DNA, the CDR3 is TGCAGTGCTAGTCTTGCAGGGGAAGGTGAGCAGTTCTTC.

This clonotype turned up a few times. The rearrangement uses TRBV20-1 and TRBJ1-1; TRBD1 aligns across 11 bases. V gave up 1 base and J gave up 3 bases; unmatched junction bases: 4. Germline-derived CDR1 and CDR2 are DFQATT and SNEGSKA (reference sequence). The CDR3 has 15 residues. Here the CDR3 DNA reads TGCAGTGCTAGAGGGGACAGGGGGAGGGACACTGAAGCTTTCTTT. This sequence encodes CSARGDRGRDTEAFF.

This clonotype was counted a few times. The genes are TRBV7-8 and TRBJ2-1, with 8 nucleotides matching TRBD2. The CDR3 consists of 14 residues. Germline V gene data show CDR1 as SGHVS and CDR2 as FQNEAQ. V dropped 5 bases and J dropped 7; count of bases not matched to a gene: 7. The CDR3 DNA follows: TGTGCCAGCAGCCCATCGGGGGGGCCAAATGAGCAGTTCTTC. It encodes CASSPSGGPNEQFF. Looking up the rest from reference TRBV7-8 and TRBJ2-1 gives the full variable domain: GAGVSQSPRYKVAKRGQDVALRCDPISGHVSLFWYQQALGQGPEFLTYFQNEAQLDKSGLPSDRFFAERPEGSVSTLKIQRTQQEDSAVYLCASSPSGGPNEQFFGPGTRLTVL.

In this sample, this clonotype turned up a few times. The chain has TRBV30 and TRBJ1-5; 7 positions match TRBD1. The CDR3 contains 13 residues. V lost 2 bases and J lost 5; bases outside the gene matches: 3. Per the germline V gene, CDR1 is GTSNPN and CDR2 is SVGIG (reference sequence). The DNA of the CDR3 is TGTGCCTGGAGTCAACAGGGGCATCAGCCCCAGCATTTT. This sequence encodes CAWSQQGHQPQHF.

This clonotype was recorded a few times. V gene TRBV6-6 combines with J gene TRBJ2-7; D might be TRBD2 (5 bases). Trimming shortened V by 0 bases and J by 5 bases, and 8 bases separated the two germline ends. The CDR3 is 13 residues long. Looked up from germline, CDR1 is MNHNY and CDR2 is SVGAGI (reference sequence). The CDR3 DNA follows: TGTGCCAGCAGTTACTCTTCGGGAAACGAGCAGTACTTC. As protein: CASSYSSGNEQYF.

This clonotype was counted between two and nine times. This chain links TRBV10-1 with TRBJ2-7, with 9 bases fitting TRBD2. CDR3 length: 16 amino acids. V was pared by 0 bases and J by 4 bases, with 7 bases of the junction left unmatched. CDR1 and CDR2 from the germline V gene are WNHNN and SYGVQD (reference sequence). The CDR3 nucleotides are TGCGCCAGCAGTGAGTCAGTAGGAGCGGGAGGTTACGAGCAGTACTTC. Amino acids: CASSESVGAGGYEQYF.

At least ten counts were recorded for this clonotype. The chain links TRBV29-1 to TRBJ2-7, with 7 positions matching TRBD2. This CDR3 is 12 amino acids long. Germline CDR1 and CDR2: SQVTM and ANQGSEA. The V segment lost 3 bases and the J segment 7 bases; nucleotides outside the gene matches: 6. CDR3 sequence: CSVDRGDREQYF. The DNA for the CDR3 is TGCAGCGTTGATCGGGGGGATAGAGAGCAGTACTTC.

This clonotype was picked up a small number of times. The chain recombines TRBV29-1 with TRBJ1-5; 10 bases line up with TRBD1. The CDR3 extends over 14 amino acids. V lost 6 bases and J lost 2; bases outside the gene matches: 4. Germline V CDR1 and CDR2: SQVTM, ANQGSEA. The CDR3 coding sequence is TGCAGCGTCGGGGGACAGGGGCGCAATCAGCCCCAGCATTTT. It translates to CSVGGQGRNQPQHF.

This clonotype was seen many times. The chain joins TRBV2 to TRBJ2-5, with 8 bases aligning to TRBD2. The CDR3 length is 15 residues. Germline V gene sequence: CDR1 SNHLY, CDR2 FYNNEI. The ends lost 3 bases at V and 4 bases at J; junction bases unmatched: 7. The CDR3 DNA reads as TGTGCCAGCAGTGATAGGCCGGGAGGGGGAGAGACCCAGTACTTC. Translating gives CASSDRPGGGETQYF.

V and J are TRBV10-3 and TRBJ2-1; 12 nucleotides match TRBD1. Germline trimming cut 2 bases from V and 10 bases from J; bases unmatched to any gene: 9. CDR1 is ENHRY and CDR2 is SYGVKD in the germline V gene. CDR3 length equals 16 residues. The CDR3 bases are TGTGCCATCAGTGAGGATCCGGGACAGGGGGCACGGGAGCAGTTCTTC. Translating gives CAISEDPGQGAREQFF.

The table lists this clonotype with many counts. The V gene is TRBV11-3, the J gene TRBJ2-1; 14 bases map to TRBD2. V was pared by 2 bases and J by 1 base, with 7 bases of the junction left unmatched. This CDR3 has 19 residues. Per germline, CDR1 SGHNT and CDR2 YENEEA. The CDR3 bases are TGTGCCAGCAGCTTACGCGGGACTAGCGGGAGCAAGTCCTACAATGAGCAGTTCTTC. Its protein is CASSLRGTSGSKSYNEQFF.

This clonotype was recorded a few times. The rearrangement joins TRBV7-2 to TRBJ2-5, with D unresolved. Germline V gene data show CDR1 as SGHTA and CDR2 as FQGNSA. Trimming took 5 bases from V and 2 from J, leaving 12 bases between them. CDR3 length: 14 residues. CDR3 sequence reads: CASSRPGRQETQYF. CDR3 nucleotide sequence: TGTGCCAGCAGCAGACCCGGACGTCAAGAGACCCAGTACTTC.